This T cell receptor (beta chain) appears in the sequencing data of a study of control samples from healthy donors and cancer patients. Sequencing was performed with immunoSEQ multiplex PCR; in TCRdb, only in-frame clones are kept and a portion is missing. Of under 200,000 clones listed, approximately 96% are singletons. Germline CDR1 reads SGHNT; CDR2 reads YENEEA. The germline V and J ends were trimmed by 5 bases and 1 base, with 11 bases remaining between them. This CDR3 spans 15 amino acids. The sequence was obtained from a woman aged 25 to 39 in good health. Sequenced input: blood. The J gene is TRBJ2-2, the V gene TRBV11-3, with a weak D call TRBD1 (6 bases). The CDR3 DNA follows: TGTGCCAGCAGCCCTCGGGACAAGAACACCGGGGAGCTGTTTTTT. Its protein is CASSPRDKNTGELFF.